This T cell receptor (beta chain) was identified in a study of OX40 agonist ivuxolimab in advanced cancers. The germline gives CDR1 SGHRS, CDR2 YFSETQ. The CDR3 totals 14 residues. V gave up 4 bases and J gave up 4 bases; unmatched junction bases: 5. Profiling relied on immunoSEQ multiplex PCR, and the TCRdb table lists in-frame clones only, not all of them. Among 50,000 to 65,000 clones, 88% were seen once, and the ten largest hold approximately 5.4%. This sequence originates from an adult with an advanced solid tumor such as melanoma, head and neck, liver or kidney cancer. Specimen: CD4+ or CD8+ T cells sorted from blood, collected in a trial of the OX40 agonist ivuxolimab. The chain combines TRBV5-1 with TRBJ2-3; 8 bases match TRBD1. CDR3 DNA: TGCGCCAGCAGCCAAGGACAGGGCCCAGATACGCAGTATTTT. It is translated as CASSQGQGPDTQYF.